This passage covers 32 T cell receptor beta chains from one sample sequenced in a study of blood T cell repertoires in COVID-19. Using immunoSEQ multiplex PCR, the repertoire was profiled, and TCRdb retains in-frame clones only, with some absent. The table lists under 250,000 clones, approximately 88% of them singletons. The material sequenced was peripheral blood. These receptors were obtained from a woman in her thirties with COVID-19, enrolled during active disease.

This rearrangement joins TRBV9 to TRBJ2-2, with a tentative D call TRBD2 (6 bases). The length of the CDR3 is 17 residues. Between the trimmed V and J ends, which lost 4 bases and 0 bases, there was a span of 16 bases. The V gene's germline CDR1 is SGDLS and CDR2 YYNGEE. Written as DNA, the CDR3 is TGTGCCAGCAGCTCACCCCGGGACTCTCCGAACACCGGGGAGCTGTTTTTT. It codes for CASSSPRDSPNTGELFF.

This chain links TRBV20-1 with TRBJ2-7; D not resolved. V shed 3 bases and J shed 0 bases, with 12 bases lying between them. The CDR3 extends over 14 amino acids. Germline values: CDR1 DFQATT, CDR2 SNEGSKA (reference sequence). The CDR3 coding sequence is TGCAGTGCTAGTCGGCCGGAGCGCTCCTACGAGCAGTACTTC. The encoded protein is CSASRPERSYEQYF.

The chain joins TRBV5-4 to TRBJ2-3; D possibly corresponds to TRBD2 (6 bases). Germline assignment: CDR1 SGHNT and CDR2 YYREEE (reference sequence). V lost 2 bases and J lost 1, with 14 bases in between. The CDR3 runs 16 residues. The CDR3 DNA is TGTGCCAGCAGCTTAAACGGGAGATCAGGCACAGATACGCAGTATTTT. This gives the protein CASSLNGRSGTDTQYF.

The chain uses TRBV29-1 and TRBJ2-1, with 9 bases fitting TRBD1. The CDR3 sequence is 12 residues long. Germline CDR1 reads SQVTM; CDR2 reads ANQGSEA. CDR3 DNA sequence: TGCAGGGGACAGGGCTCCTACAATGAGCAGTTCTTC. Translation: CRGQGSYNEQFF.

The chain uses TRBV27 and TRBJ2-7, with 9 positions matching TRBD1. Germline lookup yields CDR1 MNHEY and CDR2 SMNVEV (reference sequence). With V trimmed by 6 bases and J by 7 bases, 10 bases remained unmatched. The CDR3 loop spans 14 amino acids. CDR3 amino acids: CASSPGQGIGEQYV. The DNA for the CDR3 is TGTGCCAGCAGCCCCGGACAGGGGATAGGGGAGCAGTACGTC.

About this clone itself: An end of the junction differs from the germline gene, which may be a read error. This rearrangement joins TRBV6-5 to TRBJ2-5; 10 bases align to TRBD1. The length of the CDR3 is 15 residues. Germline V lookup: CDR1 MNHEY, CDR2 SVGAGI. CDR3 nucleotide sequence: TGTGCCAGCAGGGAGACGGGACAGGGGTTAGAGTCCCAGTACTTC. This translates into CASRETGQGLESQYF.

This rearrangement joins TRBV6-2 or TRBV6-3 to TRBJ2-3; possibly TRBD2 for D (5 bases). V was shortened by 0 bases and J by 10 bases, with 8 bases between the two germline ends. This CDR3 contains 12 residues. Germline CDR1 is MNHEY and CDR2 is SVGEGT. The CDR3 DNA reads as TGTGCCAGCAGTTACTCCCGGGGAGCGCAGTATTTT. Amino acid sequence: CASSYSRGAQYF.

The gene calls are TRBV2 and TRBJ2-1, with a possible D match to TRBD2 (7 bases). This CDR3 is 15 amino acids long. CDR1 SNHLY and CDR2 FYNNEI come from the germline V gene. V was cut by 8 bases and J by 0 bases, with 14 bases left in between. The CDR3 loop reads CASLGGESSYNEQFF. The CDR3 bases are TGTGCCAGCCTAGGGGGGGAGAGCTCCTACAATGAGCAGTTCTTC.

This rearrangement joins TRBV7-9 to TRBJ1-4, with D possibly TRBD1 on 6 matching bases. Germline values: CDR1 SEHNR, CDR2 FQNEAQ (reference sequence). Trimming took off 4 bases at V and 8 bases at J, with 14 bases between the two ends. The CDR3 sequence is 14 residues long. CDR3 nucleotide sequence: TGTGCCAGCAGCTCCACCGGACAGAGCGAAAAACTGTTTTTT. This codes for CASSSTGQSEKLFF.

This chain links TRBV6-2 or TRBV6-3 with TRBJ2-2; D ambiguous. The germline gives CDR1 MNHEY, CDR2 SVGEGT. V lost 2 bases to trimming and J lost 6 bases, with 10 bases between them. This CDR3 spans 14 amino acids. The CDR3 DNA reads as TGTGCCAGCAGTTACCGTCTAGTTGCCGGGGAGCTGTTTTTT. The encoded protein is CASSYRLVAGELFF.

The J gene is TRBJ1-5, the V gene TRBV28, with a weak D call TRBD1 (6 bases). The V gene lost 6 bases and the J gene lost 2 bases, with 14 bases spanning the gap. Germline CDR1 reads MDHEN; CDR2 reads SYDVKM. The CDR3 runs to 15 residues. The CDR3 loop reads CASRETGNRNQPQHF. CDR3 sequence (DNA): TGTGCCAGCAGGGAAACAGGGAATCGCAATCAGCCCCAGCATTTT.

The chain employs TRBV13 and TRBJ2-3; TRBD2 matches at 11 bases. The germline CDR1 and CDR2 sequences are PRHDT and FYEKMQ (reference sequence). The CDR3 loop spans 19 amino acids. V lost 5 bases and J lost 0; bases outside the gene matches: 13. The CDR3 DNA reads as TGTGCCAGCAGCCCCGGATCACTAGCGGGGGCCCGTAGCACAGATACGCAGTATTTT. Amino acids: CASSPGSLAGARSTDTQYF. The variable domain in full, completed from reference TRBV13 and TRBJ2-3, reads AAGVIQSPRHLIKEKRETATLKCYPIPRHDTVYWYQQGPGQDPQFLISFYEKMQSDKGSIPDRFSAQQFSDYHSELNMSSLELGDSALYFCASSPGSLAGARSTDTQYFGPGTRLTVL.

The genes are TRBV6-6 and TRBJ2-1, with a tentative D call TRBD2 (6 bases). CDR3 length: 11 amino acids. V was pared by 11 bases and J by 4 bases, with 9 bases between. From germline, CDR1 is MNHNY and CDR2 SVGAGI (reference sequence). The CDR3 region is CAGGSYNEQFF. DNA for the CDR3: TGTGCCGGGGGGTCGTACAATGAGCAGTTCTTC.

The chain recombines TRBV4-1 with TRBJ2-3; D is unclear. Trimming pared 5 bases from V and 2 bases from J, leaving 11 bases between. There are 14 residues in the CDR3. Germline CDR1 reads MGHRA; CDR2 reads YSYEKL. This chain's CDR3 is CASSYSGFTDTQYF. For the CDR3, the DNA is TGCGCCAGCAGCTACAGTGGGTTCACAGATACGCAGTATTTT.

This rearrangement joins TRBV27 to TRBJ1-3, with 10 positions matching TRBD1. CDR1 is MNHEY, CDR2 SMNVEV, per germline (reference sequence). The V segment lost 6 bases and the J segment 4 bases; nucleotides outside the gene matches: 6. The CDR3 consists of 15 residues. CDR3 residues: CASSPGQGFGNTIYF. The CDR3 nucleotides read TGTGCCAGCAGCCCGGGACAGGGGTTCGGAAACACCATATATTTT.

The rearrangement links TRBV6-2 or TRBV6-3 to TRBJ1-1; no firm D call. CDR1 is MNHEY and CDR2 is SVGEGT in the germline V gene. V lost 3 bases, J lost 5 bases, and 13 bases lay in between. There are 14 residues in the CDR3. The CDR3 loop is CASSYSRGGTEAFF. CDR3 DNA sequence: TGTGCCAGCAGTTATTCGCGGGGAGGTACTGAAGCTTTCTTT.

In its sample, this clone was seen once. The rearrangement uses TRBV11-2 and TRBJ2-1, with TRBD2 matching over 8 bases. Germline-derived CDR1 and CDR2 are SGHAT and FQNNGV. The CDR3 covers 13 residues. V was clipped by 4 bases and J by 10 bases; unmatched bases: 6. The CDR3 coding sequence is TGTGCCAGCAGCTCGACCTTAGCGGGGGAGCAGTTCTTC. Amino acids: CASSSTLAGEQFF.

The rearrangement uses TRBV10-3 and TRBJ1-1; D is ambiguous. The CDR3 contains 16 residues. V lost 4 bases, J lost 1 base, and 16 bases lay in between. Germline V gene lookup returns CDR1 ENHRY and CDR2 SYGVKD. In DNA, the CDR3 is TGTGCCATCAGTGCGAGTCTGGTTCGCTCGAACACTGAAGCTTTCTTT. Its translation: CAISASLVRSNTEAFF.

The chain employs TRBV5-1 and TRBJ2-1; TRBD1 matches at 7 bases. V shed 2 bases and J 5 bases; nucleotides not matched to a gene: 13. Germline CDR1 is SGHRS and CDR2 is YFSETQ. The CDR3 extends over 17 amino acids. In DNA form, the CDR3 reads TGCGCCAGCAGCTTAAACCCGACAGGGATGGGTCACAATGAGCAGTTCTTC. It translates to CASSLNPTGMGHNEQFF.

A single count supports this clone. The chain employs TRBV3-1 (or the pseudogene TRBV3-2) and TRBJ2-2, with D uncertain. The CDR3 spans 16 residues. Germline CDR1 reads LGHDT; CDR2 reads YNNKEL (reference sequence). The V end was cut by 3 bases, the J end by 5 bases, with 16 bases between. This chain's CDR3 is CASSHWSGSRTGELFF. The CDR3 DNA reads TGTGCCAGCAGCCATTGGTCCGGGTCGAGGACCGGGGAGCTGTTTTTT.

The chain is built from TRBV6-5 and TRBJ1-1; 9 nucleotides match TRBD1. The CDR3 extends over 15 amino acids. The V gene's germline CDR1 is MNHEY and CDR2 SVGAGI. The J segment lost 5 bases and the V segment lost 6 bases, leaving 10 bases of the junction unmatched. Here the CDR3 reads CASRPIQGAYTEAFF. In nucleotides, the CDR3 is TGTGCCAGCAGGCCTATACAGGGGGCATATACTGAAGCTTTCTTT.

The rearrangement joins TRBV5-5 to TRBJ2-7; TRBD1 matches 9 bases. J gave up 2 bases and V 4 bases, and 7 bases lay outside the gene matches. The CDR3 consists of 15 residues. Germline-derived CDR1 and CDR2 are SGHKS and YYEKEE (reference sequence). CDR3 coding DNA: TGTGCCAGCAGCAAGGGACAGGGAGAACCCTACGAGCAGTACTTC. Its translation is CASSKGQGEPYEQYF. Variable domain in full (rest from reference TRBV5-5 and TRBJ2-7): DAGVTQSPTHLIKTRGQQVTLRCSPISGHKSVSWYQQVLGQGPQFIFQYYEKEERGRGNFPDRFSARQFPNYSSELNVNALLLGDSALYLCASSKGQGEPYEQYFGPGTRLTVT.

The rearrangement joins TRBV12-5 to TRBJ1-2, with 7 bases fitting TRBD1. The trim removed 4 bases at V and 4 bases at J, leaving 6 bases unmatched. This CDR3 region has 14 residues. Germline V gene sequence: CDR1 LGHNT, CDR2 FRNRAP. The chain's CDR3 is CASGSDRSSYGYTF. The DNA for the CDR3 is TGTGCTAGTGGTTCGGACAGGTCCTCCTATGGCTACACCTTC. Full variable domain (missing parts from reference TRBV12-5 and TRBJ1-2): DARVTQTPRHKVTEMGQEVTMRCQPILGHNTVFWYRQTMMQGLELLAYFRNRAPLDDSGMPKDRFSAEMPDATLATLKIQPSEPRDSAVYFCASGSDRSSYGYTFGSGTRLTVV.

The CDR3 region is CASSGTSGTTSTDTQYF. The CDR3 DNA follows: TGTGCCAGCAGCGGGACTAGCGGGACCACCAGCACAGATACGCAGTATTTT. The J gene is TRBJ2-3, the V gene TRBV28, with 13 bases that match TRBD2. Per the germline V gene, CDR1 is MDHEN and CDR2 is SYDVKM. CDR3 size: 17 residues. The V segment lost 6 bases and the J segment 0 bases; nucleotides outside the gene matches: 6.

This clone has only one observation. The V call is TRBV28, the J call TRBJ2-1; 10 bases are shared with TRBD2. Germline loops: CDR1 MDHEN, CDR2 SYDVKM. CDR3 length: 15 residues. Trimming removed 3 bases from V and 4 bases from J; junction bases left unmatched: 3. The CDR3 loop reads CASSFRTSGYNEQFF. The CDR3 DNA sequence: TGTGCCAGCAGTTTTAGGACTAGCGGTTACAATGAGCAGTTCTTC.

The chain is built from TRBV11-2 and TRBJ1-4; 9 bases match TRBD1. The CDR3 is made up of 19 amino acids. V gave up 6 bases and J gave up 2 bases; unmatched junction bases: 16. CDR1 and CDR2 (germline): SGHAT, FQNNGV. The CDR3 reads CASRRGRGTGYSTNEKLFF. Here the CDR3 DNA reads TGTGCCAGCAGACGAGGAAGGGGGACAGGGTATTCGACTAATGAAAAACTGTTTTTT.

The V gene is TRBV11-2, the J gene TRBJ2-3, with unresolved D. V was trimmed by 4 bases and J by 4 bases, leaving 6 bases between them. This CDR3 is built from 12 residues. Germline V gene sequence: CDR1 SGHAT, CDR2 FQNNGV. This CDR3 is CASSSGPDTQYF. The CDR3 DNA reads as TGTGCCAGCAGCTCAGGTCCAGATACGCAGTATTTT.

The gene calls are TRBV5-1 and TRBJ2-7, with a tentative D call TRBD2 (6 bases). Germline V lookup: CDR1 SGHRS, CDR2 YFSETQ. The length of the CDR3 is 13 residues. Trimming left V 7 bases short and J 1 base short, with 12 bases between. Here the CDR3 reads CASRDSASYEQYF. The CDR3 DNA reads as TGCGCCAGCCGGGACTCCGCTTCCTACGAGCAGTACTTC.

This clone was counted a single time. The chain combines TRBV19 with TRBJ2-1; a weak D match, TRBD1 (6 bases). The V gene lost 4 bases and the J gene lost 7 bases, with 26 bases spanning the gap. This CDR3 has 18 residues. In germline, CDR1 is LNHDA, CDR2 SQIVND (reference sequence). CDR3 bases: TGTGCCAGTAGTAAGTTCCCCCAAAGGGCCCCAGGGGCTAATGAGCAGTTCTTC. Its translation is CASSKFPQRAPGANEQFF.

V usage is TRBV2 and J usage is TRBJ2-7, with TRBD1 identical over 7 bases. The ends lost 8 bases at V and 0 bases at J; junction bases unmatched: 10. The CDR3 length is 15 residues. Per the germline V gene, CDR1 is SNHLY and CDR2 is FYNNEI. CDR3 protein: CASLRQGISSYEQYF. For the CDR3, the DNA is TGTGCCAGCCTACGACAGGGTATCTCCTCCTACGAGCAGTACTTC.

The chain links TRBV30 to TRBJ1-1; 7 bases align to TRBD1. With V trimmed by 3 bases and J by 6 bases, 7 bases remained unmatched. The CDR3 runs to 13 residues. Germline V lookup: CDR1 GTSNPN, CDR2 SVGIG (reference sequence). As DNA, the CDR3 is TGTGCCTGGAGGCCCGGGCAGGGGGCTGAAGCTTTCTTT. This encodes CAWRPGQGAEAFF.

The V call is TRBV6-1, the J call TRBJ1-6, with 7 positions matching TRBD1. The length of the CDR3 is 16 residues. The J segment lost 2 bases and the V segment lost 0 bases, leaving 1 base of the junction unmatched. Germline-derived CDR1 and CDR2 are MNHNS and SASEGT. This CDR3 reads CASSEARGAYNSPLHF. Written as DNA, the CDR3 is TGTGCCAGCAGTGAAGCCAGGGGGGCCTATAATTCACCCCTCCACTTT.